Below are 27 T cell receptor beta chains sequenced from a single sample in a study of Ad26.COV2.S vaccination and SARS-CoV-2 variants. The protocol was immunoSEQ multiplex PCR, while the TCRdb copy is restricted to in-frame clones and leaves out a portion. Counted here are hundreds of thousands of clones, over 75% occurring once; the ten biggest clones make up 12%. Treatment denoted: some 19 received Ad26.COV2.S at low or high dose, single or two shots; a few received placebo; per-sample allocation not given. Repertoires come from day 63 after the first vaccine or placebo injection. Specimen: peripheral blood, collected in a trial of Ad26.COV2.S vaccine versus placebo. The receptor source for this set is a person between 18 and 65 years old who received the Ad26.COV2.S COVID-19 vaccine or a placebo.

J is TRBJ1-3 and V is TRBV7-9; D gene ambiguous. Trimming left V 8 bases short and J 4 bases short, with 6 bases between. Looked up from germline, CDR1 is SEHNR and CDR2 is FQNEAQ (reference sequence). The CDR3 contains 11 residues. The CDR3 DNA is TGTGCCAGCGACGGGGGAAACACCATATATTTT. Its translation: CASDGGNTIYF.

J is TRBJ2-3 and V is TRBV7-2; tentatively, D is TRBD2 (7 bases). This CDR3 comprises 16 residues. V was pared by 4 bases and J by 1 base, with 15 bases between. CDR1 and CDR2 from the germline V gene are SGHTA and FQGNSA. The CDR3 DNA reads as TGTGCCAGCAGCTGGGGGGGGAGGACAGGCACAGATACGCAGTATTTT. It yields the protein CASSWGGRTGTDTQYF.

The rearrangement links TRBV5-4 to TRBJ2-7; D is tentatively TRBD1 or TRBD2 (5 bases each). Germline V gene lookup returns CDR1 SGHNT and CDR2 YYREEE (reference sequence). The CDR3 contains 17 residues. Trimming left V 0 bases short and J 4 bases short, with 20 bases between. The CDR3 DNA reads TGTGCCAGCAGCTTGGCCTTATCCCGGGACGGAAAATACGAGCAGTACTTC. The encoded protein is CASSLALSRDGKYEQYF.

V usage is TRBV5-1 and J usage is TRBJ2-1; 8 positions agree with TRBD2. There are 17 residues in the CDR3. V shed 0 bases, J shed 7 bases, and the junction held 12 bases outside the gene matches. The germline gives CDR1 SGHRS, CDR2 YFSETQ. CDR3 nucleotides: TGCGCCAGCAGCTTGGCATCCTTCGCGGGAGGACAAAATGAGCAGTTCTTC. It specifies CASSLASFAGGQNEQFF.

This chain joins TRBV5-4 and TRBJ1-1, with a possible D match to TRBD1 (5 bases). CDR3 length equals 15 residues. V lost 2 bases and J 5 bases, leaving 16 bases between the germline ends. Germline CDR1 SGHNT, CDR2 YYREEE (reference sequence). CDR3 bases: TGTGCCAGCAGCTTCCTCGGCCAGGGCAGGACTGAAGCTTTCTTT. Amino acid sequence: CASSFLGQGRTEAFF.

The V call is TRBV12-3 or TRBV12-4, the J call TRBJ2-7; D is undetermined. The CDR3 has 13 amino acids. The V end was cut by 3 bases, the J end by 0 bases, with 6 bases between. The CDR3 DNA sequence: TGTGCCAGCAGTTTGCGGTCCTCCTACGAGCAGTACTTC. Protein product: CASSLRSSYEQYF.

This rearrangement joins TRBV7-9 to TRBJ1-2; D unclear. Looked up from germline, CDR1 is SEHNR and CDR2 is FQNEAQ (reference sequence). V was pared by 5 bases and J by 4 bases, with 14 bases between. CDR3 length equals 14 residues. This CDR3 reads CASSDGLVSYGYTF. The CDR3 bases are TGTGCCAGCAGCGACGGTCTGGTTTCCTATGGCTACACCTTC.

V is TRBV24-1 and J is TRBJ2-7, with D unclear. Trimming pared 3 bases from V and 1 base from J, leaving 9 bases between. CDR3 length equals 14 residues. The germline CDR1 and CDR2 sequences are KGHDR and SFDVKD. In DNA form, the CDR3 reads TGTGCCACCAGTGATCCCGGTCCTTCCTACGAGCAGTACTTC. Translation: CATSDPGPSYEQYF.

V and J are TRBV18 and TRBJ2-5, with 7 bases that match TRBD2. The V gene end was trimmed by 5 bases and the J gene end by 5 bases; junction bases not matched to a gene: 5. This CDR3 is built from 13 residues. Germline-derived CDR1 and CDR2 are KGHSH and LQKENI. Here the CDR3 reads CASSNRGGETQYF. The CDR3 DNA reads TGTGCCAGCTCAAACCGGGGAGGGGAGACCCAGTACTTC.

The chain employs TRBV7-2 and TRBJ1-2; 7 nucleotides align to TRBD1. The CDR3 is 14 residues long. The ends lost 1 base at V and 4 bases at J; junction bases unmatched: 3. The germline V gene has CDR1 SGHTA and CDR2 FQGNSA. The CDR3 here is CASSLDGQAYGYTF. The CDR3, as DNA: TGTGCCAGCAGCTTAGACGGACAGGCCTATGGCTACACCTTC.

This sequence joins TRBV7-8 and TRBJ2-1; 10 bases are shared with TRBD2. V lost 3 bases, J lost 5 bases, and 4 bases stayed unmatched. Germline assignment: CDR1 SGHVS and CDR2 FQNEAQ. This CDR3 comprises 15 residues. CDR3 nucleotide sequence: TGTGCCAGCAGCTTTGTACTAGCGGGAAACAATGAGCAGTTCTTC. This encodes CASSFVLAGNNEQFF.

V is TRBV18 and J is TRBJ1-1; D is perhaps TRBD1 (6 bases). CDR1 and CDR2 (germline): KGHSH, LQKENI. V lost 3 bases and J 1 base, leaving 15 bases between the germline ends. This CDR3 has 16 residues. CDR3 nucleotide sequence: TGTGCCAGCTCACCCAGGGACACCGGGTGGAACACTGAAGCTTTCTTT. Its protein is CASSPRDTGWNTEAFF.

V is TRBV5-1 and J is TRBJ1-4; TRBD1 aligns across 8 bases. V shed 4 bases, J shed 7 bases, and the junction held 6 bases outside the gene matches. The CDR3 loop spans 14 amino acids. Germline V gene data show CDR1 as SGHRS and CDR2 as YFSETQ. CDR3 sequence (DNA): TGCGCCAGCAGCCCGGACAGGGAAATTGAAAAACTGTTTTTT. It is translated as CASSPDREIEKLFF.

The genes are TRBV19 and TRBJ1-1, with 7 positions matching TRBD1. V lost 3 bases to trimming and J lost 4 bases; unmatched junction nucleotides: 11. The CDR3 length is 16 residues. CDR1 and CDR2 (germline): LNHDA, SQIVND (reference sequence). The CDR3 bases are TGTGCCAGTAGTATCTTGTTCGTGTCAGGGGGCACTGAAGCTTTCTTT. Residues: CASSILFVSGGTEAFF.

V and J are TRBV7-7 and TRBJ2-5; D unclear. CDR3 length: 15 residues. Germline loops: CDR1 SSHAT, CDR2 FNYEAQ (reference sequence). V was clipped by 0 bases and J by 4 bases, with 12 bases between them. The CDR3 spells CASSLALGRRETQYF. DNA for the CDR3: TGTGCCAGCAGCTTAGCTCTGGGCAGGAGAGAGACCCAGTACTTC.

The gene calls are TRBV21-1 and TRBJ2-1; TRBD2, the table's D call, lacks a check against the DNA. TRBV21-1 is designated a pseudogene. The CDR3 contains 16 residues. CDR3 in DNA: TGTGCCAGCAGCAAAGCGCGGGCTAGCGGGATAGATGAGCAGTTCTTC. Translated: CASSKARASGIDEQFF.

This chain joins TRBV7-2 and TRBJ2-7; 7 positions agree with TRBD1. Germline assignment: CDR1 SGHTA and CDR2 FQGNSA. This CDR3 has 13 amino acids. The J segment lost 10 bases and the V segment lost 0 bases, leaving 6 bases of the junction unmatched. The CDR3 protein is CASSLARQGLQYF. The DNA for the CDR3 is TGTGCCAGCAGCTTAGCCAGACAGGGCCTCCAGTACTTC.

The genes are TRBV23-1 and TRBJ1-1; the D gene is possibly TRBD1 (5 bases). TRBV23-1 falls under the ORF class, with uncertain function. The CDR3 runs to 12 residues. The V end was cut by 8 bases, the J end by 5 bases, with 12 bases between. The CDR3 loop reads CASGGGRTEAFF. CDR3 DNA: TGCGCCAGCGGTGGGGGGAGGACTGAAGCTTTCTTT.

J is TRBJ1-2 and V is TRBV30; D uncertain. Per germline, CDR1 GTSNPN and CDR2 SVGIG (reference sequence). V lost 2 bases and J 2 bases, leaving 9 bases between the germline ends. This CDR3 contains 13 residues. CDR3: CAWSNSRNYGYTF. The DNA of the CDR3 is TGTGCCTGGAGTAACAGCAGAAACTATGGCTACACCTTC.

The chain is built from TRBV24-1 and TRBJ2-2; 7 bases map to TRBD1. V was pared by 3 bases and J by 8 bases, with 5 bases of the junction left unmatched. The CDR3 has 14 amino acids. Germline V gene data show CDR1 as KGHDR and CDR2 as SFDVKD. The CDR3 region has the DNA TGTGCCACCAGTGATCACCACAGGGGAGGGGAGCTGTTTTTT. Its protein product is CATSDHHRGGELFF.

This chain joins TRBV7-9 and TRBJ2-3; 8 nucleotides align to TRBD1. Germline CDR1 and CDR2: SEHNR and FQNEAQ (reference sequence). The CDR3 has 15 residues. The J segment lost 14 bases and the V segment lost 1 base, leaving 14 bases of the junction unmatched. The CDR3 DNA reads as TGTGCCAGCAGCTTAGTGTCTCCAGGGGGCCCCAGGGGGTATTTT. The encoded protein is CASSLVSPGGPRGYF.

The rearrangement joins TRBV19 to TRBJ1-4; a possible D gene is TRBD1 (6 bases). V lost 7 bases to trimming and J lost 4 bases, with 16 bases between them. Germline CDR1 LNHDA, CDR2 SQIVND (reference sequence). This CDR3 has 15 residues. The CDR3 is CASTSTGLINEKLFF. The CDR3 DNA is TGTGCCAGTACTTCGACAGGACTTATTAATGAAAAACTGTTTTTT.

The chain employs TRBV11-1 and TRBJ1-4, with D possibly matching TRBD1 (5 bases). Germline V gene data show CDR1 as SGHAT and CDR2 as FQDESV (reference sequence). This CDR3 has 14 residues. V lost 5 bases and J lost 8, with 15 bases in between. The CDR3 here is CASSPRAGSEKLFF. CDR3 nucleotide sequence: TGTGCCAGCAGCCCCCGGGCAGGGAGCGAAAAACTGTTTTTT.

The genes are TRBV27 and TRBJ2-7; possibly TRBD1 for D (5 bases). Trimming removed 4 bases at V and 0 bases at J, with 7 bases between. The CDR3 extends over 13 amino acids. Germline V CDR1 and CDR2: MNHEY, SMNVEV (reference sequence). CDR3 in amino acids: CASSWGHSYEQYF. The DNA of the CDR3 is TGTGCCAGCAGTTGGGGCCACTCCTACGAGCAGTACTTC.

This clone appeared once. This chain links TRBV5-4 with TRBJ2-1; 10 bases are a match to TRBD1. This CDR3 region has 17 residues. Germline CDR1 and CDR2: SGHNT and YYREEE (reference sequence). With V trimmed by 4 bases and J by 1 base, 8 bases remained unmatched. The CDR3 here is CASSPGQGRRSYNEQFF. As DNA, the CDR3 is TGTGCCAGCAGCCCGGGACAGGGGAGGAGATCCTACAATGAGCAGTTCTTC.

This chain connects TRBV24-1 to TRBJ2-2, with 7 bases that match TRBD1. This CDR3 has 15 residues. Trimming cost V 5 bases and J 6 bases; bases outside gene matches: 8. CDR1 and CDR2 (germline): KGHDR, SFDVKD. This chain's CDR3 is CATSARQGVSGELFF. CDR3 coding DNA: TGTGCCACCAGTGCCCGACAGGGAGTTTCCGGGGAGCTGTTTTTT.

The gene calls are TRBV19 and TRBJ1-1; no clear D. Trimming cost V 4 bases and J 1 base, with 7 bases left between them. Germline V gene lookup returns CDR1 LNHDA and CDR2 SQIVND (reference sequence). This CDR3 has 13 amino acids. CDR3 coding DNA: TGTGCCAGTAGTAACCCGCAGAACACTGAAGCTTTCTTT. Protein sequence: CASSNPQNTEAFF.